A single sample gave rise to the 30 T cell receptor beta chains below, sequenced in a study of PD-1 blockade in mismatch repair-deficient tumors. Sequenced by immunoSEQ multiplex PCR; TCRdb stores in-frame clones only, minus some. This table has around 10,000 clones, around 85% appearing once. Sequencing was performed on PBMCs, taken 46 weeks after starting pembrolizumab. These receptors were taken from an adult with mismatch repair-deficient cancer.

The chain uses TRBV4-1 and TRBJ2-7; 9 positions match TRBD2. CDR1 is MGHRA, CDR2 YSYEKL, per germline. Unmatched junction bases numbered 7, after V lost 0 bases and J lost 4 bases. The CDR3 is made up of 16 amino acids. The CDR3 region is CASSQDRGSGSYEQYF. The CDR3 DNA reads as TGCGCCAGCAGCCAAGATCGGGGTAGCGGGAGTTACGAGCAGTACTTC.

The V gene is TRBV13, the J gene TRBJ2-7, with 7 bases that match TRBD1. This CDR3 contains 16 residues. Germline lookup yields CDR1 PRHDT and CDR2 FYEKMQ (reference sequence). V shed 1 base, J shed 2 bases, and the junction held 8 bases outside the gene matches. CDR3 loop: CASSLEGLGQPYEQYF. DNA for the CDR3: TGTGCCAGCAGCTTAGAGGGATTGGGACAGCCCTACGAGCAGTACTTC.

The genes are TRBV6-5 and TRBJ1-4, with D maybe TRBD1 (6 bases). Trimming pared 5 bases from V and 8 bases from J, leaving 18 bases between. The germline CDR1 and CDR2 sequences are MNHEY and SVGAGI. CDR3 length equals 15 residues. The CDR3 sequence is CASSGTSGHREKLFF. The CDR3 DNA reads TGTGCCAGCAGTGGTACTTCGGGACACCGAGAAAAACTGTTTTTT.

V is TRBV15 and J is TRBJ2-5; 8 bases fit TRBD2. The germline CDR1 and CDR2 sequences are LNHNV and YYDKDF (reference sequence). This CDR3 spans 19 amino acids. Trimming took 3 bases from V and 0 from J; bases not matched to a gene: 15. The CDR3 is CATSRERGIEVGYQETQYF. CDR3 DNA: TGTGCCACCAGCAGGGAGCGGGGGATAGAGGTTGGGTACCAAGAGACCCAGTACTTC.

This sequence joins TRBV5-8 and TRBJ2-2, with 8 bases lining up with TRBD2. The CDR3 has 16 residues. With 3 bases clipped from V and 1 base from J, the junction kept 5 bases outside the gene matches. CDR1 and CDR2 from the germline V gene are SGHTS and YDEGEE. The DNA for the CDR3 is TGTGCCAGCAGCTATCGCACTAGCGGGAACACCGGGGAGCTGTTTTTT. This encodes CASSYRTSGNTGELFF.

The chain links TRBV28 to TRBJ1-2; 7 nucleotides agree with TRBD1. V shed 10 bases, J shed 7 bases, and the junction held 15 bases outside the gene matches. The CDR3 covers 14 residues. Germline values: CDR1 MDHEN, CDR2 SYDVKM. In DNA form, the CDR3 reads TGTGCCATCCCATCAACATCGACAGGGAGTGGCTACACCTTC. As protein: CAIPSTSTGSGYTF.

The DNA for the CDR3 is TGCGCCAGCAGTAGGCAGACAAGCTCCTACGAGCAGTACTTC. Translating it yields CASSRQTSSYEQYF. The chain links TRBV5-1 to TRBJ2-7; D call uncertain. The CDR3 totals 14 residues. V was clipped by 5 bases and J by 0 bases, with 12 bases between them. Looked up from germline, CDR1 is SGHRS and CDR2 is YFSETQ.

The J gene is TRBJ1-2, the V gene TRBV5-8; 7 bases are shared with TRBD1. V was clipped by 4 bases and J by 0 bases; unmatched bases: 3. The germline V gene has CDR1 SGHTS and CDR2 YDEGEE. This CDR3 contains 14 residues. The CDR3 nucleotides read TGTGCCAGCAGCCCGACAGGGACTAACTATGGCTACACCTTC. Its protein product is CASSPTGTNYGYTF.

The sample holds a few counts of this clone. The chain employs TRBV6-1 and TRBJ2-7; no firm D call. In germline, CDR1 is MNHNS, CDR2 SASEGT. V lost 1 base and J lost 2, with 9 bases in between. This CDR3 has 14 residues. The CDR3 nucleotides are TGTGCCAGCAGTGAAGTCTGGCGGACCTACGAGCAGTACTTC. As protein: CASSEVWRTYEQYF.

The chain recombines TRBV5-1 with TRBJ2-7, with 10 nucleotides matching TRBD1. The germline V gene encodes CDR1 SGHRS and CDR2 YFSETQ. The junction had 10 bases not matched to a gene; V was cut back by 3 bases and J by 1 base. The CDR3 runs 17 residues. The CDR3 nucleotides are TGCGCCAGCAGCTACGCATCCCCGGGACAGGGGTCCTACGAGCAGTACTTC. Amino acids: CASSYASPGQGSYEQYF.

V is TRBV11-2 and J is TRBJ1-1; 9 bases align to TRBD1. After removal of 3 bases from V and 10 bases from J, the junction contained 15 bases not matched to a gene. The CDR3 extends over 16 amino acids. Germline CDR1 SGHAT, CDR2 FQNNGV. The CDR3 loop reads CASSFGGTGRRLIAFF. DNA for the CDR3: TGTGCCAGCAGCTTCGGTGGGACAGGGCGACGGTTGATAGCTTTCTTT. The whole variable domain, filled in from reference TRBV11-2 and TRBJ1-1, reads EAGVAQSPRYKIIEKRQSVAFWCNPISGHATLYWYQQILGQGPKLLIQFQNNGVVDDSQLPKDRFSAERLKGVDSTLKIQPAKLEDSAVYLCASSFGGTGRRLIAFFGQGTRLTVV.

This sequence joins TRBV6-6 and TRBJ2-5; tentatively, D is TRBD2 (5 bases). V lost 4 bases, J lost 2 bases, and 8 bases lay in between. The CDR3 is made up of 13 amino acids. In germline, CDR1 is MNHNY, CDR2 SVGAGI (reference sequence). The CDR3 DNA is TGTGCCAGCAGTTCCATAGCGCAAGAGACCCAGTACTTC. This translates into CASSSIAQETQYF.

CDR3 in DNA: TGTGCCAGCAGTCCCCCGCCCGACTACTCGAAGACCCAGTACTTC. Amino acids: CASSPPPDYSKTQYF. V gene TRBV28 combines with J gene TRBJ2-5; possible D gene TRBD2, 5 bases. The germline V gene encodes CDR1 MDHEN and CDR2 SYDVKM. V was trimmed by 5 bases and J by 6 bases, leaving 19 bases between them. This CDR3 spans 15 amino acids.

This chain uses TRBV5-5 with TRBJ1-5, with D possibly TRBD1 on 6 matching bases. The germline V gene encodes CDR1 SGHKS and CDR2 YYEKEE (reference sequence). The ends were cut back, 2 bases at V and 5 bases at J, with 11 bases in the middle. The CDR3 length is 14 residues. The CDR3 nucleotides are TGTGCCAGCAGCTTCCGACAGGATTATCAGCCCCAGCATTTT. As protein: CASSFRQDYQPQHF. Drawing the rest from reference TRBV5-5 and TRBJ1-5, the complete variable domain is DAGVTQSPTHLIKTRGQQVTLRCSPISGHKSVSWYQQVLGQGPQFIFQYYEKEERGRGNFPDRFSARQFPNYSSELNVNALLLGDSALYLCASSFRQDYQPQHFGDGTRLSIL.

V is TRBV10-1 and J is TRBJ2-1; 12 bases fit TRBD2. The CDR3 is 16 residues long. Looked up from germline, CDR1 is WNHNN and CDR2 is SYGVQD (reference sequence). V shed 3 bases, J shed 6 bases, and the junction held 6 bases outside the gene matches. The CDR3 region has the DNA TGCGCCAGCAGTGATCTAGCGGGAGGGCCGTCCAATGAGCAGTTCTTC. Its translation is CASSDLAGGPSNEQFF.

The V gene is TRBV27, the J gene TRBJ1-1, with D tentatively TRBD1 (6 bases). Trimming left V 8 bases short and J 4 bases short, with 14 bases between. Germline-derived CDR1 and CDR2 are MNHEY and SMNVEV (reference sequence). This CDR3 spans 13 amino acids. The CDR3 spells CASLDRLATEAFF. CDR3 coding DNA: TGTGCCAGCTTAGACAGGTTGGCCACTGAAGCTTTCTTT.

Concerning this clone: The junction and the germline gene differ at one end; a read error may be behind it. In DNA form, the CDR3 reads TGTGCCAGCAGCTTACAGGGTGGATACACCATATATTTT. Its translation: CASSLQGGYTIYF. This chain joins TRBV5-5 and TRBJ1-3; tentatively, D is TRBD1 (6 bases). The CDR3 has 13 amino acids. Per germline, CDR1 SGHKS and CDR2 YYEKEE (reference sequence).

DNA of the CDR3: TGTGCCAGCAGCGGACGGGTTGGGGAGCTGTTTTTT. It codes for CASSGRVGELFF. The chain couples TRBV9 to TRBJ2-2; D remains unclear. Germline loops: CDR1 SGDLS, CDR2 YYNGEE. The CDR3 loop spans 12 amino acids. Trimming took off 3 bases at V and 8 bases at J, with 8 bases between the two ends.

The chain carries TRBV5-1 and TRBJ2-5; D ambiguous. This CDR3 region has 13 residues. CDR1 is SGHRS, CDR2 YFSETQ, per germline. The V and J ends lost 1 base and 5 bases respectively, with 9 bases between them. CDR3 residues: CASSLNPRETQYF. In nucleotides, the CDR3 is TGCGCCAGCAGCTTGAACCCGCGGGAGACCCAGTACTTC.

V is TRBV5-1 and J is TRBJ2-3; 7 nucleotides line up with TRBD2. The CDR3 sequence is 16 residues long. The V segment lost 0 bases and the J segment 0 bases; nucleotides outside the gene matches: 4. Germline CDR1 and CDR2: SGHRS and YFSETQ. CDR3 in amino acids: CASSLGVAGSTDTQYF. The CDR3 DNA sequence: TGCGCCAGCAGCTTGGGAGTAGCGGGCAGCACAGATACGCAGTATTTT.

The chain recombines TRBV6-5 with TRBJ1-5, with unresolved D. The CDR3 runs 13 residues. Germline CDR1 reads MNHEY; CDR2 reads SVGAGI. The V end lost 0 bases, the J end lost 4 bases, and 4 bases lay between the germline ends. CDR3 protein: CASSYSQNQPQHF. DNA for the CDR3: TGTGCCAGCAGTTACTCTCAGAATCAGCCCCAGCATTTT.

This clone came up once. This chain joins TRBV5-6 and TRBJ2-3; 10 nucleotides agree with TRBD2. CDR1 is SGHDT and CDR2 is YYEEEE in the germline V gene. Trimming removed 4 bases from V and 6 bases from J; junction bases left unmatched: 11. CDR3 length: 16 amino acids. The CDR3, as DNA: TGTGCCAGCAGCAGCGGACTAGCGGAGGTGGGGGATACGCAGTATTTT. This gives the protein CASSSGLAEVGDTQYF.

The genes are TRBV7-9 and TRBJ2-3, with D possibly TRBD2 on 5 matching bases. V gave up 2 bases and J gave up 7 bases, with 16 bases separating them. Germline values: CDR1 SEHNR, CDR2 FQNEAQ (reference sequence). This CDR3 spans 15 amino acids. CDR3 nucleotides: TGTGCCAGCAGCTTAATCGTGCCCGGGGAAAATACGCAGTATTTT. Protein sequence: CASSLIVPGENTQYF.

The chain employs TRBV5-1 and TRBJ1-3; TRBD1 might be the D (6 bases). V was pared by 3 bases and J by 0 bases, with 13 bases between. CDR1 is SGHRS and CDR2 is YFSETQ in the germline V gene. This CDR3 region has 16 residues. CDR3 sequence (DNA): TGCGCCAGCAGCTCAGCAGGGGTCTCCTCTGGAAACACCATATATTTT. Translated, it gives CASSSAGVSSGNTIYF.

This clone occurred a few times. This rearrangement joins TRBV7-9 to TRBJ2-7; 7 bases match TRBD1. The CDR3 consists of 15 residues. Germline V lookup: CDR1 SEHNR, CDR2 FQNEAQ (reference sequence). Losses at the gene ends were 1 base for V and 5 bases for J; bases not matched to a gene: 8. The DNA of the CDR3 is TGTGCCAGCAGCTTAGATGGGACAGTATTTGACGAGCAGTACTTC. It codes for CASSLDGTVFDEQYF.

The V call is TRBV10-3, the J call TRBJ2-2, with 8 bases that match TRBD2. The germline gives CDR1 ENHRY, CDR2 SYGVKD. After removal of 0 bases from V and 7 bases from J, the junction contained 13 bases not matched to a gene. CDR3 length: 18 amino acids. This CDR3 is CAISESNLAGRKGGELFF. DNA for the CDR3: TGTGCCATCAGTGAGTCAAACCTAGCGGGTAGAAAAGGCGGGGAGCTGTTTTTT.

The rearrangement links TRBV19 to TRBJ2-3; weak D call: TRBD2 (5 bases). Trimming took off 3 bases at V and 0 bases at J, with 10 bases between the two ends. From germline, CDR1 is LNHDA and CDR2 SQIVND (reference sequence). CDR3 length equals 15 residues. DNA of the CDR3: TGTGCCAGTAGTATGGAGGCACCTAGCACAGATACGCAGTATTTT. This encodes CASSMEAPSTDTQYF.

V usage is TRBV6-4 and J usage is TRBJ2-1; perhaps TRBD1 as D (6 bases). Deletions cut 5 bases from V and 5 bases from J, with 10 bases between. This CDR3 contains 13 residues. Germline V gives CDR1 MRHNA, CDR2 SNTAGT. In nucleotides, the CDR3 is TGTGCCAGCAGTCCAGGGGTTGACAATGAGCAGTTCTTC. Translation gives CASSPGVDNEQFF.

The chain joins TRBV28 to TRBJ2-1, with 7 bases identical to TRBD2. Losses at the gene ends were 6 bases for V and 9 bases for J; bases not matched to a gene: 5. The CDR3 has 12 amino acids. Germline loops: CDR1 MDHEN, CDR2 SYDVKM. This CDR3 is CASRGGLFEQFF. The CDR3 DNA is TGTGCCAGCAGGGGGGGACTATTTGAGCAGTTCTTC.

The chain couples TRBV7-9 to TRBJ2-1, with 11 bases fitting TRBD2. J was trimmed by 2 bases and V by 5 bases; bases with no gene match: 8. CDR3 length: 17 residues. CDR1 and CDR2 (germline): SEHNR, FQNEAQ (reference sequence). The CDR3 sequence: CASSRGGTSGTYNEQFF. The CDR3 bases are TGTGCCAGCAGCCGAGGGGGGACTAGCGGTACCTACAATGAGCAGTTCTTC.